This T cell receptor (beta chain) was obtained from a study of T cell responses to AZD1222 COVID-19 vaccine. The CDR3 runs to 15 residues. V was clipped by 2 bases and J by 2 bases, with 10 bases between them. Germline CDR1 reads MDHEN; CDR2 reads SYDVKM. Whole-study findings and limits: The donors showed a predominance of white British ancestry and of females, with possible underestimation of clonal diversity. Seropositive at baseline were only a handful of AZD1222 recipients. Repertoires were sampled only after the peak T cell response.

Assay used: immunoSEQ multiplex PCR; TCRdb lists only in-frame clones, some missing. Of about 120,000 clones in the sample, roughly 89% were seen once. On this clone itself: Its specificity is unknown.

The clonotype comes from an adult in good health. Sequencing was performed on peripheral blood, taken on day 0 of AZD1222 vaccination. The chain employs TRBV28 and TRBJ1-5; D ambiguous. CDR3 nucleotide sequence: TGTGCCAGCAGTTTAGACGGGAGGCGCAATCAGCCCCAGCATTTT. It translates to CASSLDGRRNQPQHF.